This TCR beta chain was sequenced during a study of blood T cell repertoires in COVID-19. Study summary: Some COVID-19 samples were acute and others convalescent; all came from the United States, Italy and Spain. From T cells, B-cell-depleted T cells, or PBMCs came the material, which was cDNA or gDNA.

CDR3 length: 12 residues. The germline V gene has CDR1 SQVTM and CDR2 ANQGSEA. The V end lost 7 bases, the J end lost 5 bases, and 14 bases lay between the germline ends. Original processing notes: Amplifying reference gene primers gave estimates of nucleated cell counts. Sequencing was performed with immunoSEQ multiplex PCR; in TCRdb, only in-frame clones are kept and a portion is missing. Clone size and V and J calls were adopted from that table, with D and trimming inferred from the DNA. The sample consists of fewer than 200,000 clones, roughly 84% of them appearing once. The chain has TRBV29-1 and TRBJ1-1; maybe TRBD1 (6 bases). Sequenced sample: PBMCs or T cells enriched from blood (not recorded which). This clonotype was sampled from a man aged 50 to 60 who had recovered from COVID-19. The CDR3 reads CSAQQGLTEAFF. Written as DNA, the CDR3 is TGCAGCGCACAACAGGGTCTTACTGAAGCTTTCTTT. Full variable domain (rest looked up from reference TRBV29-1 and TRBJ1-1): SAVISQKPSRDICQRGTSLTIQCQVDSQVTMMFWYRQQPGQSLTLIATANQGSEATYESGFVIDKFPISRPNLTFSTLTVSNMSPEDSSIYLCSAQQGLTEAFFGQGTRLTVV.